These T cell receptor beta chains were read from a single sample in a study of blood T cell repertoires in COVID-19. Libraries were prepared by immunoSEQ multiplex PCR; TCRdb keeps only in-frame clonotypes and omits some of them. The sample consists of some 220,000 clones, around 80% of them appearing once. Sequencing was performed on peripheral blood. The receptors come from a woman in her 70s with acute or convalescent COVID-19. The CDR3 runs from the conserved cysteine through the conserved F or W. D genes are given only for firm matches. Clone sizes are given selectively: once, few, many, or a class where the clone is expanded.

cdr3_nt cdr3_aa clone_size d_call j_call v_call
TGTGCCATCAGTGGGAGGGGACCTCAAGAGACCCAGTACTTC CAISGRGPQETQYF - - TRBJ2-5 TRBV10-3
TGTGCCAGCAGCTTCTCTCTAGCGGGGGAAATCAATGAGCAGTTCTTC CASSFSLAGEINEQFF - TRBD2 TRBJ2-1 TRBV5-6
TGTGCCAGCAGGACGACAGAAAGCTATGGCTACACCTTC CASRTTESYGYTF - - TRBJ1-2 TRBV6-5
TGTGCCAGCAGCCTCAGGACAGGGAGAGAGACCCAGTACTTC CASSLRTGRETQYF - TRBD1 TRBJ2-5 TRBV3-1/TRBV3-2
TGCGCCAGCAGCTTGGACATCTCTGGAAACACCATATATTTT CASSLDISGNTIYF - - TRBJ1-3 TRBV5-1
TGCGCCAGCAGCGTCGACAGCCCACAAGAGACCCAGTACTTC CASSVDSPQETQYF once - TRBJ2-5 TRBV5-1
TGTGCCAGCAGTGAAGGCGCGACTAGAGCGGTACAGTTTCCGCAGTATTTT CASSEGATRAVQFPQYF - - TRBJ2-3 TRBV25-1
TGTGCCAGCAGCACCGGGGGGACAATTGGGCAAGAGACCCAGTACTTC CASSTGGTIGQETQYF once - TRBJ2-5 TRBV7-7
TGTGCCAGCAGGTACAACGCTGCAACTAATGAAAAACTGTTTTTT CASRYNAATNEKLFF - - TRBJ1-4 TRBV3-1/TRBV3-2
TGTGCCAGCAGCTTAGGGACAGGGGGCGGCGAGAATGAAAAACTGTTTTTT CASSLGTGGGENEKLFF - TRBD1 TRBJ1-4 TRBV7-8
TGTGCCAGCAGGACAGGGTCAGCTAACTATGGCTACACCTTC CASRTGSANYGYTF - TRBD1 TRBJ1-2 TRBV2
TGTGCCAGCAGCCCGGAAATGGGGGGAGGTCAAGAGACCCAGTACTTC CASSPEMGGGQETQYF - - TRBJ2-5 TRBV5-8
TGTGCCAGCTCATTAGGACAGCCACCCTACGAGCAGTACTTC CASSLGQPPYEQYF - - TRBJ2-7 TRBV18
TGTGCCACCAGTGATTTGGGGACTAGCGGGGGTGGGGAGCAGTTCTTC CATSDLGTSGGGEQFF few TRBD2 TRBJ2-1 TRBV24-1
TGTGCCACCAGCAGAGATTTACACAGCCAAGAGACCCAGTACTTC CATSRDLHSQETQYF - - TRBJ2-5 TRBV15
TGTGCCAGTAGTACCTCCTCCCCGAGCGCCGGGGAGCTGTTTTTT CASSTSSPSAGELFF few - TRBJ2-2 TRBV19
TGCTGCCGACAGGGTTCCAACGAGCAGTACTTC CCRQGSNEQYF - TRBD1 TRBJ2-7 TRBV20-1
TGCGCCAGCAGCTTCGGGACAGGGGCTGAAAAACTGTTTTTT CASSFGTGAEKLFF - TRBD1 TRBJ1-4 TRBV5-1
TGTGCCAGCAGTTTAGGGGACAGGGTAGTAAATGAGCAGTTCTTC CASSLGDRVVNEQFF - TRBD1 TRBJ2-1 TRBV28
TGCAGCGTTGCAGCCGGACAGACAGATACGCAGTATTTT CSVAAGQTDTQYF few - TRBJ2-3 TRBV29-1
TGTGCCAGCAGCTTAAGAGGGGACACCTACAATGAGCAGTTCTTC CASSLRGDTYNEQFF once - TRBJ2-1 TRBV7-9
TGTGCCAGCAGTCTTGGGGGGGCCGCGGATACGCAGTATTTT CASSLGGAADTQYF - - TRBJ2-3 TRBV7-3
TGTGCCAGCAGTCTACAGGGCACAGATACGCAGTATTTT CASSLQGTDTQYF - - TRBJ2-3 TRBV6-5
TGCAGCGTTGGAGTGGACGAGCAGTACTTC CSVGVDEQYF - - TRBJ2-7 TRBV29-1
TGTGCCAGCAGTCGGACAGGGGCTAACTATGGCTACACCTTC CASSRTGANYGYTF - TRBD1 TRBJ1-2 TRBV2
TGTGCCAGCTCACCACCCCCCGATCGGGAGACCCAGTACTTC CASSPPPDRETQYF - - TRBJ2-5 TRBV18
TGTGCCAGCAGTTTGACAGGGAACGGTGAAGCTTTCTTT CASSLTGNGEAFF - TRBD1 TRBJ1-1 TRBV11-2
TGTGCCAGCAGTCGCGACAGGGCAACTAATGAAAAACTGTTTTTT CASSRDRATNEKLFF - TRBD1 TRBJ1-4 TRBV2
TGTGCCAGCTCTCGCGGTAGCACAGATACGCAGTATTTT CASSRGSTDTQYF once - TRBJ2-3 TRBV18
TGTGCCAGCAGCTTAGTTAGCGGGGAAGAGGAGACCCAGTACTTC CASSLVSGEEETQYF - TRBD2 TRBJ2-5 TRBV7-3
TGTGCCAGCAGTTACTCGAGACTAGCGGGTTACAACAATGAGCAGTTCTTC CASSYSRLAGYNNEQFF - TRBD2 TRBJ2-1 TRBV6-2/TRBV6-3
TGTGCTAGTGAAAGGGACAGGGTGTCTGGCTACACCTTC CASERDRVSGYTF - TRBD1 TRBJ1-2 TRBV12-5
TGTGCCTGGAGTAAGGACAGGGTCTCTGGCAAAAACATTCAGTACTTC CAWSKDRVSGKNIQYF once TRBD1 TRBJ2-4 TRBV30
TGTGCCAGCAGCCAACTCCCTCAGGAGCAGTACTTC CASSQLPQEQYF few - TRBJ2-7 TRBV14
TGTGCCAGCAGTTTAGAAAGGAGGCGAGGCTACACCTTC CASSLERRRGYTF few - TRBJ1-2 TRBV12-3/TRBV12-4
TGTGCCAGCAGCTTTTCGGGAAGTACGGATACGCAGTATTTT CASSFSGSTDTQYF - - TRBJ2-3 TRBV5-8
TGTGCCAGCAGCCAGGGGAGGGCATCCTACGAGCAGTACTTC CASSQGRASYEQYF few - TRBJ2-7 TRBV7-9
TGTGCCAGCACCGACAGGACCAACAATGAGCAGTTCTTC CASTDRTNNEQFF few - TRBJ2-1 TRBV6-5
TGTGCCACCAGTGTCGAGGGGGCCTACACCTTC CATSVEGAYTF - TRBD1 TRBJ1-2 TRBV24-1
TGTGCCAGCAGTGAATTTCCGGGACTAGCGGGGGGGTACGAGCAGTACTTC CASSEFPGLAGGYEQYF once TRBD2 TRBJ2-7 TRBV6-1
TGTGCGTCGAGGGGACAACTGAACACTGAAGCTTTCTTT CASRGQLNTEAFF - - TRBJ1-1 TRBV19
TGTGCCAGCACGGCATTTTTAGCGGGGGTCGGTACGCAGTATTTT CASTAFLAGVGTQYF - TRBD2 TRBJ2-3 TRBV2